This T cell receptor (beta chain) is from a study of T cell repertoires in cytomegalovirus infection (dated by TCRdb to 2018 to 2020). At the level of the whole study: Recently identified HLA-C-restricted CMV epitopes, whose presentation resists viral immunomodulation, were targeted by peptide stimulations together with well-studied HLA-B-restricted epitopes. Donor HLA type was relevant to the analysis, because carriage of CMV infection together with the matching HLA type was indicated by public TCR beta signatures.

The run used an Illumina HiSeq 1500. In TCRdb, the public reads were trimmed at Q25 with fastp and aligned with MiXCR, with productive beta chains retained. Identical CDR3 protein sequences are pooled into one entry, listed with their most common genes and DNA. Within this sample are 700,000 to 950,000 distinct CDR3 sequences, with around a third of them counted one time only. The ten largest clones take up around 12% of the sample. General findings and caveats noted by the study authors: The ex vivo response was dominated by HLA-C-restricted CMV-specific TCR beta clonotypes, and the single most frequent clonotype in two of eight donors was supplied by these HLA-C-restricted clonotypes. Cumulative frequency of public TCR beta family members discriminated carriers of CMV infection plus the relevant HLA type in this cohort and an independent approximately 400-donor cohort.

CDR1 and CDR2 (LGHNT, FRNRAP) derive from the germline V gene. Relative to germline, V is 5 bases shorter and J is 3 bases shorter, with 5 bases between their ends. From its cysteine to its phenylalanine, the CDR3 spans 12 amino acids. Of the read, only the CDR3 DNA is kept; its 36 bases are in frame from base 1. This specimen's treatment or condition label, interpreted: in vitro stimulation with specific CMV peptide epitopes to enrich CMV-specific T cells. Notes on this clonotype: Its antigen is currently not known. It has no much larger one-base neighbor in the sample; base qualities were not kept.

This clonotype was sampled from a human donor in good health (CMV status not recorded). Some clones in this sample may be carry-over from other donors' samples. The chain links TRBV12-5 with TRBJ2-1; no D segment can be confidently identified. The input for sequencing was cultured CD8+ T cells from PBMCs, taken from culture after CMV antigen stimulation. The CDR3 region has the sequence CASGTNYNEQFF. The DNA reads TGTGCTAGTGGTACGAACTACAATGAGCAGTTCTTC.